A single sample gave rise to the 32 T cell receptor beta chains below, sequenced in a study of T cell repertoires in cytomegalovirus infection. TCRdb independently ran MiXCR on the reads; one entry per CDR3 protein. This sample has fewer than 250,000 distinct CDR3 sequences, with over 9% found just once. Sequenced sample: PBMCs. The receptors were sampled from a human donor in good health (CMV status not recorded). Some clones in this sample may be carry-over from other donors' samples.

This clonotype was seen more than once but under ten times. V is TRBV20-1 and J is TRBJ1-2; 8 bases align to TRBD1. The CDR3 is 15 amino acids. The germline V gene encodes CDR1 DFQATT and CDR2 SNEGSKA (reference sequence). The V gene end was trimmed by 6 bases and the J gene end by 4 bases; junction bases not matched to a gene: 13. CDR3 nucleotides: TGCAGTGCACGAGGGGGGGACAGGCGCCCCTATGGCTACACCTTC. It yields the protein CSARGGDRRPYGYTF.

In its sample, this clonotype was seen many times. The chain recombines TRBV10-2 with TRBJ2-7; D is ambiguous. Germline CDR1 WSHSY, CDR2 SAAADI. The CDR3 spans 13 residues. V lost 6 bases and J 5 bases, leaving 14 bases between the germline ends. The CDR3 region is CASRSGSRNEQYF. CDR3 nucleotide sequence: TGCGCCAGCAGATCCGGGTCTCGCAACGAGCAGTACTTC.

The chain uses TRBV11-2 and TRBJ1-6; maybe TRBD1 (5 bases). The V and J ends lost 3 bases and 10 bases respectively, with 13 bases between them. The germline CDR1 and CDR2 sequences are SGHAT and FQNNGV. The CDR3 runs 14 residues. CDR3 region: CASSFGGTLSPLHF. In DNA, the CDR3 is TGTGCCAGCAGCTTCGGAGGGACCCTGTCACCCCTCCACTTT.

In DNA, the CDR3 is TGTGCCAGCAGTCTACCACAGGGAGGGAAGACTGAAGCTTTCTTT. Protein sequence: CASSLPQGGKTEAFF. The V gene is TRBV6-5, the J gene TRBJ1-1; perhaps TRBD1 as D (6 bases). CDR3 length: 15 amino acids. Germline CDR1 is MNHEY and CDR2 is SVGAGI. V lost 5 bases and J lost 5, with 18 bases in between.

This clonotype was counted ten times or more. The chain links TRBV7-9 to TRBJ2-5, with 8 bases aligning to TRBD1. The germline V gene has CDR1 SEHNR and CDR2 FQNEAQ (reference sequence). The CDR3 spans 15 residues. V lost 5 bases and J lost 4; bases outside the gene matches: 9. CDR3 in amino acids: CASSRRTGNPETQYF. CDR3 coding DNA: TGTGCCAGCAGCCGTCGGACAGGGAACCCAGAGACCCAGTACTTC.

This clonotype has at least ten counts. This chain joins TRBV6-2 or TRBV6-3 and TRBJ2-1; the D gene could be TRBD1 or TRBD2 (5 bases each). The CDR3 is 16 amino acids. The germline V and J ends were trimmed by 7 bases and 5 bases, with 21 bases remaining between them. Germline assignment: CDR1 MNHEY and CDR2 SVGEGT. CDR3 bases: TGTGCCAGCACCCCTTGGCGGGCCATAGGGGACAATGAGCAGTTCTTC. Translating it yields CASTPWRAIGDNEQFF.

This clonotype has at least ten counts. This chain uses TRBV7-2 with TRBJ2-5; 11 bases fit TRBD1. This CDR3 is 15 amino acids long. Germline V gene lookup returns CDR1 SGHTA and CDR2 FQGNSA. Trimming took 4 bases from V and 5 from J; bases not matched to a gene: 6. The CDR3 here is CASSSGQGAPETQYF. CDR3 nucleotides: TGTGCCAGCAGCTCCGGACAGGGGGCGCCGGAGACCCAGTACTTC.

With regard to this clonotype: Compared with germline, one end of the junction differs, possibly owing to a read error. V and J are TRBV3-1 and TRBJ1-1; no reliable D call. The CDR3 spans 12 residues. Per germline, CDR1 LGHDT and CDR2 YNNKEL (reference sequence). CDR3 region: CASRQAEAEAFF. CDR3 DNA sequence: TGTGCCAGCAGACAAGCGGAGGCAGAAGCTTTCTTT.

This rearrangement joins TRBV15 to TRBJ2-1, with TRBD1 matching over 7 bases. The ends lost 1 base at V and 4 bases at J; junction bases unmatched: 7. CDR3 size: 16 residues. Germline CDR1 and CDR2: LNHNV and YYDKDF (reference sequence). The CDR3 DNA reads as TGTGCCACCAGCAGAGTACAGGGGATTAGGTACAATGAGCAGTTCTTC. Its translation is CATSRVQGIRYNEQFF.

This clonotype has ten or more counts. V and J are TRBV7-2 and TRBJ1-1; D gene uncertain. The CDR3 spans 13 residues. Germline CDR1 is SGHTA and CDR2 is FQGNSA. V was cut by 4 bases and J by 7 bases, with 13 bases left in between. The CDR3 DNA is TGTGCCAGCAGCTCAGAGGCAGGATTTGAAGCTTTCTTT. The encoded protein is CASSSEAGFEAFF.

This clonotype was found a few times. A read error may produce the germline difference seen at one junction end. The chain carries TRBV7-2 and TRBJ1-2; D unresolved. CDR3 length: 14 amino acids. CDR1 is SGHTA and CDR2 is FQGNSA in the germline V gene. The CDR3 sequence: CANSTRRPSDGYTF. The CDR3 DNA follows: TGTGCCAACAGCACAAGACGTCCCAGCGATGGCTACACCTTC. The full variable domain, with the rest looked up from reference TRBV7-2 and TRBJ1-2, is GAGVSQSPSNKVTEKGKDVELRCDPISGHTALYWYRQSLGQGLEFLIYFQGNSAPDKSGLPSDRFSAERTGGSVSTLTIQRTQQEDSAVYLCANSTRRPSDGYTFGSGTRLTVV.

This clonotype was observed at least ten times. V and J are TRBV7-2 and TRBJ2-1, with 16 bases fitting TRBD2. This CDR3 region has 17 residues. Trimming took 3 bases from V and 7 from J; bases not matched to a gene: 6. Germline assignment: CDR1 SGHTA and CDR2 FQGNSA. CDR3 region: CASSFVGLAGGRNEQFF. CDR3 coding DNA: TGTGCCAGCAGCTTCGTGGGACTAGCGGGAGGGCGTAATGAGCAGTTCTTC.

The V and J genes are TRBV30 and TRBJ2-1, with 7 bases matching TRBD2. This CDR3 is 13 amino acids long. V lost 4 bases and J lost 8; bases outside the gene matches: 8. Looked up from germline, CDR1 is GTSNPN and CDR2 is SVGIG (reference sequence). CDR3 DNA sequence: TGTGCCTGGACCAGGACTAGTCGGGATGAGCAGTTCTTC. Translated, it gives CAWTRTSRDEQFF.

This clonotype was recorded at least ten times. The chain recombines TRBV6-2 or TRBV6-3 with TRBJ2-2; D not resolved. CDR3 size: 14 residues. V was clipped by 6 bases and J by 7 bases, with 15 bases between them. In germline, CDR1 is MNHEY, CDR2 SVGEGT. As DNA, the CDR3 is TGTGCCAGCAGGGCCACGAAGGAAAACGGGGAGCTGTTTTTT. It translates to CASRATKENGELFF.

This clonotype has more than one count but fewer than ten. The genes are TRBV6-2 or TRBV6-3 and TRBJ2-1, with TRBD1 matching 9 bases. Germline V gene data show CDR1 as MNHEY and CDR2 as SVGEGT. CDR3 size: 13 residues. J was trimmed by 7 bases and V by 10 bases; bases with no gene match: 8. DNA of the CDR3: TGTGCCACCCGGACAGGGGCAGGGAATGAGCAGTTCTTC. Amino acid sequence: CATRTGAGNEQFF.

This clonotype was found many times. This chain joins TRBV7-2 and TRBJ2-7; a weak D match, TRBD1 (5 bases). This CDR3 has 13 amino acids. The germline CDR1 and CDR2 sequences are SGHTA and FQGNSA. V was pared by 0 bases and J by 4 bases, with 7 bases between. The CDR3 sequence is CASSLADSYEQYF. The CDR3 DNA is TGTGCCAGCAGCTTAGCCGACAGTTACGAGCAGTACTTC.

At least ten counts were recorded for this clonotype. This chain links TRBV28 with TRBJ1-6; no definite D call. In germline, CDR1 is MDHEN, CDR2 SYDVKM. The length of the CDR3 is 15 residues. With 2 bases removed from V and 10 bases from J, the gap between germline ends came to 15 bases. The CDR3 bases are TGTGCCAGCAGTTTAGGCTCCTCTGGACGGTCACCCCTCCACTTT. It encodes CASSLGSSGRSPLHF. The full variable domain, in which reference TRBV28 and TRBJ1-6 provide the parts outside the CDR3, is DVKVTQSSRYLVKRTGEKVFLECVQDMDHENMFWYRQDPGLGLRLIYFSYDVKMKEKGDIPEGYSVSREKKERFSLILESASTNQTSMYLCASSLGSSGRSPLHFGNGTRLTVT.

The rearrangement uses TRBV28 and TRBJ2-7; no clear D. The CDR3 is made up of 12 amino acids. The germline CDR1 and CDR2 sequences are MDHEN and SYDVKM. The germline V and J ends were trimmed by 3 bases and 9 bases, with 12 bases remaining between them. The CDR3 is CASSFKDLRQYF. The CDR3 region has the DNA TGTGCCAGCAGTTTTAAGGATCTAAGGCAGTACTTC. Together with reference TRBV28 and TRBJ2-7, the CDR3 gives the full variable domain: DVKVTQSSRYLVKRTGEKVFLECVQDMDHENMFWYRQDPGLGLRLIYFSYDVKMKEKGDIPEGYSVSREKKERFSLILESASTNQTSMYLCASSFKDLRQYFGPGTRLTVT.

This chain links TRBV27 with TRBJ1-6; the D is unclear. This CDR3 region has 14 residues. V dropped 2 bases and J dropped 7 bases, with 9 bases sitting between them. Per the germline V gene, CDR1 is MNHEY and CDR2 is SMNVEV (reference sequence). CDR3 residues: CASSLGDPNSPLHF. The CDR3, as DNA: TGTGCCAGCAGTTTAGGGGATCCCAATTCACCCCTCCACTTT.

This clonotype was observed a few times. The rearrangement joins TRBV29-1 to TRBJ2-7; perhaps TRBD1 as D (6 bases). Trimming took 6 bases from V and 6 from J, leaving 18 bases between them. The CDR3 totals 13 residues. Per the germline V gene, CDR1 is SQVTM and CDR2 is ANQGSEA. CDR3 residues: CSVLPRTEGEQYF. The CDR3, as DNA: TGCAGCGTCTTACCTCGGACAGAGGGCGAGCAGTACTTC.

This clonotype was observed at least ten times. The J gene is TRBJ2-5, the V gene TRBV7-2; 9 positions agree with TRBD2. Germline CDR1 and CDR2: SGHTA and FQGNSA. Germline trimming cut 1 base from V and 2 bases from J; bases unmatched to any gene: 8. There are 17 residues in the CDR3. In DNA, the CDR3 is TGTGCCAGCAGCTTAGGCGCAGGGGGACTAGCACAAGAGACCCAGTACTTC. Translation: CASSLGAGGLAQETQYF.

The chain couples TRBV5-1 to TRBJ1-6, with a possible D match to TRBD1 (5 bases). CDR3 length: 11 residues. Looked up from germline, CDR1 is SGHRS and CDR2 is YFSETQ. The CDR3 is CGRASPRGLHF. The DNA of the CDR3 is TGCGGTCGGGCCAGCCCTAGGGGCCTCCACTTT.

This clonotype has at least ten counts. The V and J genes are TRBV7-2 and TRBJ2-7; 8 nucleotides agree with TRBD1. Germline lookup yields CDR1 SGHTA and CDR2 FQGNSA. This CDR3 spans 16 amino acids. Unmatched junction bases numbered 8, after V lost 1 base and J lost 3 bases. CDR3 in amino acids: CASSLGGRQGFYEQYF. The CDR3 nucleotides read TGTGCCAGCAGCTTAGGTGGGCGACAGGGGTTCTACGAGCAGTACTTC.

As to this clonotype: A much larger clone sits a single nucleotide away, making a read error possible. No conserved phenylalanine or tryptophan ends this CDR3, so it is likely a read error. The chain combines TRBV6-2 or TRBV6-3 with TRBJ2-7, with 7 bases that match TRBD2. Germline assignment: CDR1 MNHEY and CDR2 SVGEGT. V gave up 1 base and J gave up 2 bases; unmatched junction bases: 8. This CDR3 is 16 amino acids long. This CDR3 reads CASSYYGGGPTYEQYL. The CDR3, as DNA: TGTGCCAGCAGTTACTACGGCGGGGGACCTACCTACGAGCAGTACCTC.

This clonotype was detected ten times or more. The rearrangement joins TRBV28 to TRBJ1-5; D ambiguous. Germline V gene data show CDR1 as MDHEN and CDR2 as SYDVKM. V lost 1 base to trimming and J lost 7 bases, with 8 bases between them. The CDR3 is 13 amino acids. CDR3 sequence: CASSLSGGQPQHF. The CDR3 nucleotides read TGTGCCAGCAGTTTATCCGGTGGACAGCCCCAGCATTTT.

The J gene is TRBJ1-2, the V gene TRBV29-1; weak D call: TRBD1 (5 bases). CDR1 SQVTM and CDR2 ANQGSEA come from the germline V gene. This CDR3 has 12 amino acids. V was pared by 7 bases and J by 4 bases, with 13 bases between. The CDR3: CSAVGEAYGYTF. CDR3 nucleotide sequence: TGCAGCGCCGTGGGGGAGGCCTATGGCTACACCTTC. The whole variable domain, filled in from reference TRBV29-1 and TRBJ1-2, reads SAVISQKPSRDICQRGTSLTIQCQVDSQVTMMFWYRQQPGQSLTLIATANQGSEATYESGFVIDKFPISRPNLTFSTLTVSNMSPEDSSIYLCSAVGEAYGYTFGSGTRLTVV.

This clonotype occurred once. The chain uses TRBV10-3 and TRBJ1-1; 7 bases align to TRBD1. This CDR3 contains 14 residues. V gave up 4 bases and J gave up 3 bases; unmatched junction bases: 5. CDR1 and CDR2 (germline): ENHRY, SYGVKD. The CDR3 loop is CAISGGRGDTEAFF. The CDR3 DNA sequence: TGTGCCATCAGTGGGGGCAGGGGGGACACTGAAGCTTTCTTT.

The V call is TRBV23-1, the J call TRBJ2-1, with 14 positions matching TRBD2. TRBV23-1 is given ORF status, its function remaining uncertain. V lost 4 bases to trimming and J lost 7 bases; unmatched junction nucleotides: 6. The CDR3 spans 16 residues. The CDR3 spells CASSPGTSGRRNEQFF. In nucleotides, the CDR3 is TGCGCCAGCAGTCCTGGGACTAGCGGGAGAAGGAATGAGCAGTTCTTC.

This clonotype was seen ten or more times. CDR3 DNA sequence: TGTGCCAGCAGCTTAGACAGGGAGGACATTCAGTACTTC. Protein: CASSLDREDIQYF. The J gene is TRBJ2-4, the V gene TRBV7-7; D possibly matches TRBD1 or TRBD2 (6 bases each). V was pared by 1 base and J by 8 bases, with 9 bases between. The CDR3 is 13 residues long. Germline V gives CDR1 SSHAT, CDR2 FNYEAQ (reference sequence).

This clonotype was observed at least ten times. This sequence joins TRBV7-2 and TRBJ1-5; D gene unclear. The CDR3 consists of 15 residues. The V end lost 1 base, the J end lost 4 bases, and 11 bases lay between the germline ends. Germline V gene sequence: CDR1 SGHTA, CDR2 FQGNSA. CDR3 loop: CASSLGRQFNQPQHF. CDR3 nucleotides: TGTGCCAGCAGCTTAGGTCGTCAGTTTAATCAGCCCCAGCATTTT.

As regards this clonotype: A read error may be the cause here, since a much bigger clone is one base away. The V call is TRBV7-9, the J call TRBJ2-2; 9 bases align to TRBD2. CDR1 and CDR2 from the germline V gene are SEHNR and FQNEAQ (reference sequence). The CDR3 runs 15 residues. The DNA of the CDR3 is TGTGCCTGCAGCTTAAAAGCGGGAGGCACCGGGGAGCTGTTTTTT. It yields the protein CACSLKAGGTGELFF. Looking up the rest from reference TRBV7-9 and TRBJ2-2 gives the full variable domain: DTGVSQNPRHKITKRGQNVTFRCDPISEHNRLYWYRQTLGQGPEFLTYFQNEAQLEKSRLLSDRFSAERPKGSFSTLEIQRTEQGDSAMYLCACSLKAGGTGELFFGEGSRLTVL.

This clonotype was counted ten times or more. This chain uses TRBV7-2 with TRBJ2-3, with 13 bases aligning to TRBD2. CDR3 length equals 18 residues. The trim removed 5 bases at V and 4 bases at J, leaving 12 bases unmatched. Germline V gene data show CDR1 as SGHTA and CDR2 as FQGNSA. The CDR3 here is CASSADQLAGGPSDTQYF. Written as DNA, the CDR3 is TGTGCCAGCAGCGCGGACCAACTAGCGGGGGGGCCGTCAGATACGCAGTATTTT.